Listed below are T cell receptor beta chains from one sample, sequenced in a study of blood T cell repertoires in COVID-19. The table came from immunoSEQ multiplex PCR; TCRdb's copy has only in-frame clones and leaves some out. The sample has 80,000 to 100,000 clones, over 75% seen once. Specimen: peripheral blood. These receptors all stem from a man in his 60s with acute or convalescent COVID-19. Each CDR3 is given with its conserved first and last residue. The D gene is left open where the match is weak. Size values are once, few and many counts, or a class for expanded clones, and some rows have none.

D,V,size,J,CDR3,DNA
.,TRBV18,once,TRBJ2-4,CASSPRLAKNIQYF,TGTGCCAGCTCACCACGGCTAGCCAAAAACATTCAGTACTTC
.,TRBV9,.,TRBJ1-1,CASSAGGVSKPEAFF,TGTGCCAGCAGCGCTGGGGGGGTCAGTAAGCCTGAAGCTTTCTTT
.,TRBV3-1/TRBV3-2,.,TRBJ1-1,CATKGVREAFF,TGTGCCACCAAGGGAGTTCGAGAAGCTTTCTTT
.,TRBV5-8,.,TRBJ1-4,CASSVLSAGGEKLFF,TGTGCCAGCAGCGTTTTATCGGCCGGGGGGGAAAAACTGTTTTTT
.,TRBV30,.,TRBJ1-1,CAWSVTGRTEAFF,TGTGCCTGGAGTGTAACCGGGAGGACTGAAGCTTTCTTT
.,TRBV18,few,TRBJ1-4,CASSPRSPGVWDEKLFF,TGTGCCAGCTCACCACGGTCCCCAGGGGTATGGGATGAAAAACTGTTTTTT
.,TRBV2,.,TRBJ2-5,CASSFGSWETQYF,TGTGCCAGCAGTTTCGGGAGTTGGGAGACCCAGTACTTC
.,TRBV19,few,TRBJ1-1,CASSSSYSLSTEAFF,TGTGCCAGTAGTTCTTCGTATAGTCTGTCCACTGAAGCTTTCTTT
.,TRBV24-1,.,TRBJ2-2,CATAGTPNTGELFF,TGTGCCACCGCCGGGACACCGAACACCGGGGAGCTGTTTTTT
.,TRBV5-8,.,TRBJ2-2,CASSSQGMNTGELFF,TGTGCCAGCAGCTCCCAGGGAATGAACACCGGGGAGCTGTTTTTT
.,TRBV7-8,.,TRBJ1-1,CASSFREMNTEAFF,TGTGCCAGCAGCTTCAGGGAAATGAACACTGAAGCTTTCTTT
.,TRBV3-1/TRBV3-2,.,TRBJ2-1,CASSQDSRSYNEQFF,TGTGCCAGCAGCCAGGACTCCCGCTCCTACAATGAGCAGTTCTTC
TRBD2,TRBV3-1/TRBV3-2,.,TRBJ2-1,CASSPRDYPYNEQFF,TGTGCCAGCAGCCCCCGGGACTACCCCTACAATGAGCAGTTCTTC
.,TRBV29-1,.,TRBJ2-1,CSVEDLTTVSYNEQFF,TGCAGCGTTGAAGATCTTACGACAGTCTCCTACAATGAGCAGTTCTTC
TRBD1,TRBV27,few,TRBJ1-2,CASSLRGQGAHYGYTF,TGTGCCAGCAGTTTAAGGGGACAGGGGGCTCACTATGGCTACACCTTC
TRBD1,TRBV2,.,TRBJ1-5,CAGARGQGGHQPQHF,TGTGCCGGAGCAAGGGGACAGGGAGGTCATCAGCCCCAGCATTTT
.,TRBV21-1,once,TRBJ2-7,CASSKAPTPTGLTYEQYF,TGTGCCAGCAGCAAAGCGCCGACCCCGACAGGCTTGACCTACGAGCAGTACTTC
.,TRBV21-1,.,TRBJ2-1,CASSRQVGLAGDGWNNEQFF,TGTGCCAGCAGCCGACAGGTTGGGCTAGCGGGGGACGGGTGGAACAATGAGCAGTTCTTC
TRBD1,TRBV28,.,TRBJ1-2,CASSPTRTGGTYGYTF,TGTGCCAGCAGTCCGACGCGGACAGGGGGGACTTATGGCTACACCTTC
TRBD2,TRBV5-4,.,TRBJ2-3,CASSLVPSGRDADTQYF,TGTGCCAGCAGCTTGGTTCCTAGCGGGAGGGATGCAGATACGCAGTATTTT
.,TRBV28,once,TRBJ2-3,CASSFQQGLGADTQYF,TGTGCCAGCAGTTTTCAACAGGGATTAGGGGCAGATACGCAGTATTTT
TRBD2,TRBV6-2/TRBV6-3,.,TRBJ2-3,CASSQTSGGAGTQYF,TGTGCCAGCAGTCAAACTAGCGGGGGGGCAGGTACGCAGTATTTT
TRBD1,TRBV5-8,.,TRBJ2-3,CASSRTGGRDTQYF,TGTGCCAGCAGTCGGACAGGGGGTCGAGATACGCAGTATTTT
.,TRBV7-2,.,TRBJ2-2,CASSLAPRAGELFF,TGTGCCAGCAGCTTAGCGCCGAGGGCCGGGGAGCTGTTTTTT
.,TRBV5-5,.,TRBJ2-3,CASSRNRDQTYTDTQYF,TGTGCCAGCAGCCGTAACAGGGACCAAACCTACACAGATACGCAGTATTTT
.,TRBV19,.,TRBJ2-1,CASSIGGFNYNEQFF,TGTGCCAGTAGTATCGGAGGATTCAACTACAATGAGCAGTTCTTC
.,TRBV28,.,TRBJ2-7,CASSSRIDIYEQYF,TGTGCCAGCAGTTCCCGGATAGACATTTACGAGCAGTACTTC
TRBD1,TRBV6-5,.,TRBJ2-7,CASSQGTGSEQYF,TGTGCCAGCAGTCAGGGGACAGGGTCGGAGCAGTACTTC
.,TRBV7-9,.,TRBJ1-3,CASSLPLSGNTIYF,TGTGCCAGCAGCTTACCCCTCTCGGGAAACACCATATATTTT
.,TRBV19,.,TRBJ2-7,CASSVMTGVEQYF,TGTGCCAGTAGCGTTATGACAGGTGTTGAGCAGTACTTC
TRBD1,TRBV27,.,TRBJ2-5,CASSLEQGGRETQYF,TGTGCCAGCAGTTTGGAACAGGGGGGTAGAGAGACCCAGTACTTC
.,TRBV29-1,.,TRBJ2-3,CSVAVVPGLSTDTQYF,TGCAGCGTTGCAGTAGTCCCGGGACTGAGCACAGATACGCAGTATTTT
TRBD2,TRBV5-1,.,TRBJ2-1,CASSLVGLARGEQFF,TGCGCCAGCAGCTTGGTAGGACTAGCAAGAGGAGAGCAGTTCTTC
TRBD2,TRBV7-9,.,TRBJ2-7,CASSPASGGVPYEQYF,TGTGCCAGCAGCCCGGCTAGCGGGGGGGTCCCCTACGAGCAGTACTTC
.,TRBV6-2/TRBV6-3,.,TRBJ2-7,CASSSIQEVVYEQYF,TGTGCCAGCAGTTCAATCCAGGAGGTAGTCTACGAGCAGTACTTC
.,TRBV5-5,.,TRBJ2-7,CASSSDIPYEQYF,TGTGCCAGCAGCTCGGACATCCCCTACGAGCAGTACTTC
TRBD2,TRBV7-3,once,TRBJ2-1,CASSLTGGSSNEQFF,TGTGCCAGCAGCTTAACGGGCGGGAGTAGCAATGAGCAGTTCTTC
TRBD1,TRBV25-1,.,TRBJ1-6,CASSARDSWGNSPLHF,TGTGCCAGCAGTGCCCGGGACAGTTGGGGTAATTCACCCCTCCACTTT
.,TRBV6-1,.,TRBJ1-5,CASSESTGNQPQHF,TGTGCCAGCAGTGAAAGTACGGGCAATCAGCCCCAGCATTTT
.,TRBV12-3/TRBV12-4,.,TRBJ1-5,CASSLVQNQPQHF,TGTGCCAGCAGTTTAGTACAGAATCAGCCCCAGCATTTT
TRBD2,TRBV5-6,.,TRBJ2-2,CASSSTSGSWAGELFF,TGTGCCAGCAGCTCAACTAGCGGGAGTTGGGCCGGGGAGCTGTTTTTT
.,TRBV27,.,TRBJ2-1,CASSSRGSLFVNEQFF,TGTGCCAGCAGTTCTAGGGGAAGTTTGTTTGTCAATGAGCAGTTCTTC
TRBD2,TRBV5-1,.,TRBJ2-3,CASSFASGSPTTDTQYF,TGCGCCAGCAGCTTTGCTAGCGGGAGTCCTACCACAGATACGCAGTATTTT
TRBD2,TRBV2,few,TRBJ2-7,CASSEALGLAYEQYF,TGTGCCAGCAGTGAAGCGCTGGGACTAGCCTACGAGCAGTACTTC
.,TRBV27,.,TRBJ2-1,CASNDRMSNEQFF,TGTGCCAGCAACGACAGAATGAGTAATGAGCAGTTCTTC
.,TRBV10-1,.,TRBJ2-1,CASSPRLDGDEQFF,TGCGCCAGCAGTCCCAGACTAGACGGCGATGAGCAGTTCTTC
TRBD1,TRBV27,.,TRBJ2-7,CASSLGQASSYEQYF,TGTGCCAGCAGTCTCGGACAGGCCAGCTCCTACGAGCAGTACTTC
.,TRBV15,.,TRBJ1-2,CATSEWQGTYGYTF,TGTGCCACCAGCGAGTGGCAGGGGACCTATGGCTACACCTTC
.,TRBV10-2,.,TRBJ2-2,CASSEIKTGNTGELFF,TGCGCCAGCAGTGAGATAAAGACAGGGAACACCGGGGAGCTGTTTTTT
TRBD1,TRBV6-6,.,TRBJ1-2,CASRLVQGVYGYTF,TGTGCCAGCAGATTAGTACAGGGGGTCTATGGCTACACCTTC
TRBD1,TRBV25-1,.,TRBJ1-2,CASSETRQGVFGYTF,TGTGCCAGCAGTGAAACGAGACAGGGAGTTTTTGGCTACACCTTC
.,TRBV5-1,.,TRBJ2-7,CASTGLVYEQYF,TGCGCCAGCACAGGGTTGGTGTACGAGCAGTACTTC
.,TRBV7-2,.,TRBJ1-5,CASSLGTANSNQPQHF,TGTGCCAGCAGCTTAGGGACAGCGAACAGCAATCAGCCCCAGCATTTT
.,TRBV9,few,TRBJ2-2,CASSVQRAPLTGELFF,TGTGCCAGCAGCGTACAGCGGGCGCCTTTGACCGGGGAGCTGTTTTTT
TRBD1,TRBV5-5,.,TRBJ2-3,CASSPGTGGDTQYF,TGTGCCAGCAGTCCCGGGACAGGAGGCGATACGCAGTATTTT